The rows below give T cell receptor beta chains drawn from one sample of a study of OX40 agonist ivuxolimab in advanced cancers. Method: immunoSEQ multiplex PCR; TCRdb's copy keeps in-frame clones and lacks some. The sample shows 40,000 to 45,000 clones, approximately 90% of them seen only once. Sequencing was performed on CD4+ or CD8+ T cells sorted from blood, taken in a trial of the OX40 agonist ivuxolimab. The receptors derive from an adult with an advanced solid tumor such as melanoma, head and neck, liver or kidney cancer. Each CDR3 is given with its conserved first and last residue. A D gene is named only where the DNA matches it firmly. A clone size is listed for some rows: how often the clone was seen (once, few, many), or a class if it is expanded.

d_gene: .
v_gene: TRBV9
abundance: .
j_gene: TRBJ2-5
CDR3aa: CASSVSGGETQYF
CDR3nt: TGTGCCAGCAGCGTATCCGGGGGCGAGACCCAGTACTTC

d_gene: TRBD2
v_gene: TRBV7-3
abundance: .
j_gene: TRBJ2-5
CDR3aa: CASSLAGGLETQYF
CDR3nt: TGTGCCAGCAGCTTAGCGGGAGGGCTCGAGACCCAGTACTTC

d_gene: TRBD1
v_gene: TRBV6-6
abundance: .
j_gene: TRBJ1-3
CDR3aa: CASSRPQGDSGNTIYF
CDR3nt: TGTGCCAGCAGTCGGCCTCAGGGGGACTCTGGAAACACCATATATTTT

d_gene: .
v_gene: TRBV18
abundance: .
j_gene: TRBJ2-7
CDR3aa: CASSPSPGTGPLEQYF
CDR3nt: TGTGCCAGCTCACCATCTCCGGGCACAGGGCCCCTGGAGCAGTACTTC

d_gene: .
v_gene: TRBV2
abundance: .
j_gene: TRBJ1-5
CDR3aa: CASNGGPGSQHF
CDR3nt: TGTGCCAGCAACGGGGGGCCCGGGTCCCAGCATTTT

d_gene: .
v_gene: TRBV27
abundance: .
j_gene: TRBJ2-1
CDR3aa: CASSFRNEQFF
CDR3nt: TGTGCCAGCAGTTTTCGGAATGAGCAGTTCTTC

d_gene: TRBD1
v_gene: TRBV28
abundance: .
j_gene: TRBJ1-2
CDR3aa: CASRPFDRGTNYGYTF
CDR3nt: TGTGCCAGCAGACCTTTTGACAGGGGGACTAACTATGGCTACACCTTC

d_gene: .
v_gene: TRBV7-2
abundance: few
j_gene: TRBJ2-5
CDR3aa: CASSLGPAGAETQYF
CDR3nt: TGTGCCAGCAGCTTAGGTCCGGCAGGGGCGGAGACCCAGTACTTC

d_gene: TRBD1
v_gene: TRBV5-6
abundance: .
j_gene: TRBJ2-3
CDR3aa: CASSKDRALLDTQYF
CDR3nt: TGTGCCAGCAGCAAGGACAGGGCTTTGTTAGATACGCAGTATTTT

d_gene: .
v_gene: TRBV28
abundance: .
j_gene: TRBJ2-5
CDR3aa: CASSNGQNSETQYF
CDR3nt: TGTGCCAGCAGTAACGGCCAAAACTCAGAGACCCAGTACTTC

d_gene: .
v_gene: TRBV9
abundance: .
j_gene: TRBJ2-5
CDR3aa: CASSVGLKETQYF
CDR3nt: TGTGCCAGCAGCGTAGGACTAAAAGAGACCCAGTACTTC

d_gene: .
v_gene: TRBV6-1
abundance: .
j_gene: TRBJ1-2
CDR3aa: CASSEAHERFYGYTF
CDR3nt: TGTGCCAGCAGTGAAGCGCATGAGCGATTCTATGGCTACACCTTC

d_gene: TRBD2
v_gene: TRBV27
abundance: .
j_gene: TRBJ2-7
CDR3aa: CASSQTSGYSYEQYF
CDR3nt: TGTGCCAGCAGCCAAACTAGCGGGTACTCCTACGAGCAGTACTTC

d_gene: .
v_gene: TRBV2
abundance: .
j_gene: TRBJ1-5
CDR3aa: CASSAESNQPQHF
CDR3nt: TGTGCCAGCAGTGCAGAGTCCAATCAGCCCCAGCATTTT

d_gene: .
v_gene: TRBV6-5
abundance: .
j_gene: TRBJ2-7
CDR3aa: CASRPTNSYEQYF
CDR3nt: TGTGCCAGCAGGCCTACGAACTCCTACGAGCAGTACTTC

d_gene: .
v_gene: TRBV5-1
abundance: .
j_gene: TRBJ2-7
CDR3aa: CASSLEAGAAYEQYF
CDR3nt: TGCGCCAGCAGCTTGGAAGCAGGGGCAGCCTACGAGCAGTACTTC

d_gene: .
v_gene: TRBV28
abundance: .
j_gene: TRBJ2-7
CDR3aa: CASSPERAFYEQYF
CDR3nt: TGTGCCAGCAGCCCCGAGAGGGCCTTTTACGAGCAGTACTTC

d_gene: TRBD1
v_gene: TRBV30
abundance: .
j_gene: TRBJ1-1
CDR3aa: CAWEQGADTEAFF
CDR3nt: TGTGCCTGGGAACAGGGGGCGGACACTGAAGCTTTCTTT

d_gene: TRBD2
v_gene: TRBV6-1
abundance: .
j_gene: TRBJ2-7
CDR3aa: CASSMGLAGWYEQYF
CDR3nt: TGTGCCAGCAGTATGGGACTAGCGGGATGGTACGAGCAGTACTTC

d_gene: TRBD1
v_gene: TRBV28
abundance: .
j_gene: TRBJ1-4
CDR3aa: CASSGTGTGGEKLFF
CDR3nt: TGTGCCAGCAGTGGAACCGGGACAGGGGGTGAAAAACTGTTTTTT

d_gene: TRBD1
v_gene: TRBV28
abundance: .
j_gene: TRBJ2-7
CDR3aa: CASTDAGQGSYEQYF
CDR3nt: TGTGCCAGCACCGACGCGGGACAGGGTTCCTACGAGCAGTACTTC

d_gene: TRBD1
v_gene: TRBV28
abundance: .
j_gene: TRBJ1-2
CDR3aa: CASTGDRTNYGYTF
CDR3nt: TGTGCCAGCACCGGGGACAGGACCAACTATGGCTACACCTTC

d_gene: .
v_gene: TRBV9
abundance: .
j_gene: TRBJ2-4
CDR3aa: CASSATLGNIQYF
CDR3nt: TGTGCCAGCAGCGCGACTCTGGGAAACATTCAGTACTTC

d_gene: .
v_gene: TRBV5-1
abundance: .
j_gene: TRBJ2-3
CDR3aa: CASSLDYARATDTQYF
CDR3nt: TGCGCCAGCAGCTTGGATTATGCCAGGGCCACAGATACGCAGTATTTT

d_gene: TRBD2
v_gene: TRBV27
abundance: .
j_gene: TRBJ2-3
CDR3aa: CASSHLAALRGDTQYF
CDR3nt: TGTGCCAGCAGTCATCTAGCGGCTCTCCGAGGAGATACGCAGTATTTT

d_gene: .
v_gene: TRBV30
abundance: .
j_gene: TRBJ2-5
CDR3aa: CAWSVKETQYF
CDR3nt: TGTGCCTGGAGTGTAAAAGAGACCCAGTACTTC

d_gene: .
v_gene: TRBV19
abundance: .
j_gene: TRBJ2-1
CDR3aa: CASSMALYQGPGSYNEQFF
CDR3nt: TGTGCCAGTAGTATGGCCCTGTATCAGGGGCCAGGCTCCTACAATGAGCAGTTCTTC

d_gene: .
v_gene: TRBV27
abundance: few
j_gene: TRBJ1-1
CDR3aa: CASTPHPPVFMNTEAFF
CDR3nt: TGTGCCAGCACCCCTCACCCGCCAGTATTCATGAACACTGAAGCTTTCTTT

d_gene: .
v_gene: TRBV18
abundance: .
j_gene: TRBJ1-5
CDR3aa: CASSPGQNQPQHF
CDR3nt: TGTGCCAGCTCACCAGGACAGAATCAGCCCCAGCATTTT

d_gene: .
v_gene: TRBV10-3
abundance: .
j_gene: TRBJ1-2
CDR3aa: CAISESTNYGYTF
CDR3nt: TGTGCCATCAGTGAGTCGACAAACTATGGCTACACCTTC

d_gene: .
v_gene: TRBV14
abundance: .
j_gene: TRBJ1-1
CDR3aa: CASSHSLYSTEAFF
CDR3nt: TGTGCCAGCAGCCATTCTCTTTATAGCACTGAAGCTTTCTTT

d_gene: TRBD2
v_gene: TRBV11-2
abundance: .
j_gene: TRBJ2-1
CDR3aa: CASSPSLAGVRNEQFF
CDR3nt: TGTGCCAGCAGCCCTTCTCTAGCGGGAGTGAGAAATGAGCAGTTCTTC

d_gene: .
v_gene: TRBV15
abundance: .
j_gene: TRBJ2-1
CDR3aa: CATSTGGSSEQFF
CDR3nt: TGTGCCACCAGCACTGGGGGTAGCAGTGAGCAGTTCTTC

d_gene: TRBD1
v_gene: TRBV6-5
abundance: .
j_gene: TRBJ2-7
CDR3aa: CASRRTGAYEQYF
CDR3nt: TGTGCCAGCAGGCGGACAGGGGCATACGAGCAGTACTTC

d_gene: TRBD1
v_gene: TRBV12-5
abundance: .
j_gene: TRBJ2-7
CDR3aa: CASRGQPLEQYF
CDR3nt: TGTGCTAGTAGGGGACAGCCCTTGGAGCAGTACTTC

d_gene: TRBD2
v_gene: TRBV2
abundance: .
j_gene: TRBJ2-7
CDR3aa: CASSAGTSGTYEQYF
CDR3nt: TGTGCCAGCAGCGCCGGGACTAGCGGGACCTACGAGCAGTACTTC

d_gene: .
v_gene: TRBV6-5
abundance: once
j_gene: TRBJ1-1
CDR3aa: CASTPGGRGEAFF
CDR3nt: TGTGCCAGCACCCCCGGGGGGAGGGGAGAAGCTTTCTTT